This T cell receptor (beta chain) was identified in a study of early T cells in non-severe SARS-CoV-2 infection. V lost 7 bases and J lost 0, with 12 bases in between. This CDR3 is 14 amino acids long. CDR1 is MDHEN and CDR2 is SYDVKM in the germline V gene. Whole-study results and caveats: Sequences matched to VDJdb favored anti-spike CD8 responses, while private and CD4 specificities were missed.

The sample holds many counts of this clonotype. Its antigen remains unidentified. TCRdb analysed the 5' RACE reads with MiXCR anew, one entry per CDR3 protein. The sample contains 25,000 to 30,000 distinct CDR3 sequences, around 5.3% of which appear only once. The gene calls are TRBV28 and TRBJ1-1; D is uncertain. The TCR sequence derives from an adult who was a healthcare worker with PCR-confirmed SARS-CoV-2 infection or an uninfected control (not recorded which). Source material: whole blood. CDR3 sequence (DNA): TGTGCCAGCAACAGAGCTGGGTTGAACACTGAAGCTTTCTTT. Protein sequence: CASNRAGLNTEAFF. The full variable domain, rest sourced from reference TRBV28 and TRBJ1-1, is DVKVTQSSRYLVKRTGEKVFLECVQDMDHENMFWYRQDPGLGLRLIYFSYDVKMKEKGDIPEGYSVSREKKERFSLILESASTNQTSMYLCASNRAGLNTEAFFGQGTRLTVV.